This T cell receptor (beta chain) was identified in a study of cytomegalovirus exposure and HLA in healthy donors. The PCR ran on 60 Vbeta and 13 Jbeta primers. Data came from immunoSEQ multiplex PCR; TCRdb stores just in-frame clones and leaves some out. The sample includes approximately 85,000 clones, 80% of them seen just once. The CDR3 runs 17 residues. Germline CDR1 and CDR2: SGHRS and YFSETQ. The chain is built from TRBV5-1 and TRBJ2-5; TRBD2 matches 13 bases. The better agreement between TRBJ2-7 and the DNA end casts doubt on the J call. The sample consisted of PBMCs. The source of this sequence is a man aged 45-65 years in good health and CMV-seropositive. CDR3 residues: CASSSGTSGTGNYEQYF. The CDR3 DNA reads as TGCGCCAGCAGCTCCGGGACTAGCGGGACGGGAAACTACGAGCAGTACTTC.